The 13 T cell receptor beta chains presented below share a single source sample, sequenced in a study of cytomegalovirus exposure and HLA in healthy donors. 13 Jbeta primers and 60 Vbeta primers were used for the PCR. The repertoire was sequenced with immunoSEQ multiplex PCR; TCRdb's copy has only in-frame clones and lacks some. The table lists roughly 130,000 clones, around 83% of them singletons. The source material was PBMCs. These receptors all come from a woman between 18 and 29 years old in good health and CMV-seropositive.

This clone was observed a few times. The chain uses TRBV29-1 and TRBJ2-3; 14 bases agree with TRBD2. Losses at the gene ends were 4 bases for V and 6 bases for J; bases not matched to a gene: 6. The CDR3 consists of 15 residues. Germline V gene lookup returns CDR1 SQVTM and CDR2 ANQGSEA. The CDR3 loop is CSVAGTSGGWDTQYF. The CDR3 DNA is TGCAGCGTTGCGGGGACTAGCGGGGGATGGGATACGCAGTATTTT.

This clone was observed a handful of times. V gene TRBV2 combines with J gene TRBJ2-1; 9 nucleotides line up with TRBD2. The trim removed 3 bases at V and 4 bases at J, leaving 4 bases unmatched. Per germline, CDR1 SNHLY and CDR2 FYNNEI. The CDR3 extends over 15 amino acids. The CDR3 here is CASSEKRGDYNEQFF. In DNA, the CDR3 is TGTGCCAGCAGTGAGAAGCGGGGGGATTACAATGAGCAGTTCTTC. The full variable domain, in which reference TRBV2 and TRBJ2-1 provide the parts outside the CDR3, is EPEVTQTPSHQVTQMGQEVILRCVPISNHLYFYWYRQILGQKVEFLVSFYNNEISEKSEIFDDQFSVERPDGSNFTLKIRSTKLEDSAMYFCASSEKRGDYNEQFFGPGTRLTVL.

V is TRBV4-1 and J is TRBJ2-7, with a possible D match to TRBD1 (6 bases). The V gene's germline CDR1 is MGHRA and CDR2 YSYEKL. Trimming removed 0 bases from V and 3 bases from J, with 9 bases in between. The CDR3 sequence is 14 residues long. The CDR3 here is CASSQEKGVYEQYF. In nucleotides, the CDR3 is TGCGCCAGCAGCCAAGAAAAGGGGGTCTACGAGCAGTACTTC.

The J gene is TRBJ2-1, the V gene TRBV7-6; the D gene is possibly TRBD1 (6 bases). CDR1 SGHVS and CDR2 FNYEAQ come from the germline V gene. Deletions cut 4 bases from V and 6 bases from J, with 13 bases between. The CDR3 consists of 14 residues. CDR3 coding DNA: TGTGCCAGCAGCTCACAGGGAGTCGTCAATGAGCAGTTCTTC. The encoded protein is CASSSQGVVNEQFF.

This clone is a singleton in its sample. The CDR3: CASSDSTGGNTEAFF. The CDR3 nucleotides read TGTGCCAGCAGTGACTCGACAGGGGGGAACACTGAAGCTTTCTTT. The chain employs TRBV6-4 and TRBJ1-1; 9 nucleotides align to TRBD1. Trimming removed 0 bases from V and 1 base from J; junction bases left unmatched: 0. Germline V gives CDR1 MRHNA, CDR2 SNTAGT. This CDR3 is built from 15 residues.

The chain combines TRBV9 with TRBJ2-2; D is undetermined. This CDR3 is 16 amino acids long. With 0 bases removed from V and 0 bases from J, the gap between germline ends came to 9 bases. Germline V lookup: CDR1 SGDLS, CDR2 YYNGEE. CDR3 protein: CASSVVQVPNTGELFF. Here the CDR3 DNA reads TGTGCCAGCAGCGTAGTGCAGGTCCCGAACACCGGGGAGCTGTTTTTT.

About this clone itself: The same CDR3 is also encoded by other DNA sequences in this sample. V and J are TRBV6-6 and TRBJ2-1; 8 positions match TRBD1. Germline lookup yields CDR1 MNHNY and CDR2 SVGAGI (reference sequence). CDR3 size: 14 residues. V gave up 0 bases and J gave up 6 bases; unmatched junction bases: 1. The CDR3 DNA reads TGTGCCAGCAGTTACTCCGGACAGGGCAATGAGCAGTTCTTC. Its protein is CASSYSGQGNEQFF.

The CDR3 DNA is TGTGCCAGCAGTTACCCCGGGGATTCTTTGGGAAACACCATATATTTT. This gives the protein CASSYPGDSLGNTIYF. The chain has TRBV6-6 and TRBJ1-3; D not resolved. V shed 2 bases and J shed 4 bases, with 15 bases lying between them. The germline V gene encodes CDR1 MNHNY and CDR2 SVGAGI (reference sequence). There are 16 residues in the CDR3.

This chain uses TRBV19 with TRBJ2-4, with 7 bases lining up with TRBD1. The CDR3 sequence is 14 residues long. CDR1 is LNHDA and CDR2 is SQIVND in the germline V gene (reference sequence). V trimming: 5 bases; J trimming: 9 bases; junction bases outside the gene matches: 10. The CDR3 sequence: CASSVQQGSGIQYF. CDR3 in DNA: TGTGCCAGTAGTGTCCAACAGGGGTCAGGCATTCAGTACTTC.

The chain uses TRBV11-2 and TRBJ2-7, with TRBD2 matching over 9 bases. The CDR3 covers 16 residues. From germline, CDR1 is SGHAT and CDR2 FQNNGV. Losses at the gene ends were 1 base for V and 1 base for J; bases not matched to a gene: 5. The CDR3: CASSLVVAGASYEQYF. CDR3 coding DNA: TGTGCCAGCAGCTTAGTTGTAGCGGGGGCGTCCTACGAGCAGTACTTC. The full variable domain, completed using reference TRBV11-2 and TRBJ2-7, is EAGVAQSPRYKIIEKRQSVAFWCNPISGHATLYWYQQILGQGPKLLIQFQNNGVVDDSQLPKDRFSAERLKGVDSTLKIQPAKLEDSAVYLCASSLVVAGASYEQYFGPGTRLTVT.

This chain links TRBV9 with TRBJ2-3; TRBD2 matches 7 bases. The CDR3 runs 17 residues. The V gene end was trimmed by 0 bases and the J gene end by 0 bases; junction bases not matched to a gene: 7. Germline CDR1 and CDR2: SGDLS and YYNGEE. CDR3 residues: CASSVVASGASTDTQYF. The CDR3 coding sequence is TGTGCCAGCAGCGTAGTGGCCAGCGGGGCTAGCACAGATACGCAGTATTTT.

The chain uses TRBV2 and TRBJ1-1, with unresolved D. Trimming pared 4 bases from V and 6 bases from J, leaving 12 bases between. The CDR3 has 13 amino acids. Germline CDR1 reads SNHLY; CDR2 reads FYNNEI. CDR3 region: CASSGQRWAEAFF. The CDR3 DNA reads TGTGCCAGCAGTGGGCAGCGGTGGGCTGAAGCTTTCTTT.

This chain uses TRBV5-4 with TRBJ2-3; 14 positions match TRBD2. Germline CDR1 reads SGHNT; CDR2 reads YYREEE (reference sequence). The CDR3 sequence is 16 residues long. V trimming: 4 bases; J trimming: 5 bases; junction bases outside the gene matches: 6. In DNA form, the CDR3 reads TGTGCCAGCAGCCCGGGACTAGCGGGGGTGGGAGATACGCAGTATTTT. Translating it yields CASSPGLAGVGDTQYF.